One and the same sample provided the 2 T cell receptor beta chains below, sequenced in a study of blood T cell repertoires in COVID-19. The assay was immunoSEQ multiplex PCR, and TCRdb's table has in-frame clones only and misses some. The data contain under 250,000 clones, around 85% of them singletons. The source material was peripheral blood. These receptors were taken from a man in his 60s with acute or convalescent COVID-19.

The rearrangement joins TRBV24-1 to TRBJ2-1; perhaps TRBD2 as D (5 bases). Germline V gene sequence: CDR1 KGHDR, CDR2 SFDVKD. With 3 bases removed from V and 7 bases from J, the gap between germline ends came to 12 bases. This CDR3 comprises 14 residues. CDR3 DNA sequence: TGTGCCACCAGTGATCCCCTCCGGAGGAATGAGCAGTTCTTC. Translated, it gives CATSDPLRRNEQFF.

This sequence joins TRBV28 and TRBJ2-7; no clear D. Germline lookup yields CDR1 MDHEN and CDR2 SYDVKM. Trimming took 6 bases from V and 5 from J, leaving 14 bases between them. This CDR3 region has 13 residues. Written as DNA, the CDR3 is TGTGCCAGCAGCTCACGAGGTGTCGACGAGCAGTACTTC. It is translated as CASSSRGVDEQYF.